The 32 T cell receptor beta chains given below trace back to one sample, sequenced in a study of read filtering for tumor transcriptome and immune sequencing. The library was built from around 380 ng RNA with molecular barcoded adaptors for alpha/delta and beta/gamma chains. One entry per CDR3 protein results from TCRdb running MiXCR on the reads. The sample holds 42,000 or so distinct CDR3 sequences; 10% to 15% are singletons and the top ten take approximately 28%. Specimen: a population of CD138-negative cells sorted from bone marrow. The receptors originated from a donor aged 40 or over with multiple myeloma.

In the case of this clonotype: With only one base between it and a far larger clone, this is likely a read error. The chain combines TRBV5-1 with TRBJ1-6; D may be TRBD1 (6 bases). The end of the DNA aligns better with TRBJ1-1, so the J call may be wrong. Germline-derived CDR1 and CDR2 are SGHRS and YFSETQ. The CDR3 consists of 13 residues. The DNA of the CDR3 is TGCGCCAGCAGCTTGCAGGGGTACACTGTAGCTTTCTTT. Translated: CASSLQGYTVAFF.

This clonotype has at least ten counts. V is TRBV6-1 and J is TRBJ2-3; D gene uncertain. V was pared by 1 base and J by 3 bases, with 5 bases between. Germline V lookup: CDR1 MNHNS, CDR2 SASEGT. This CDR3 spans 13 amino acids. The CDR3 is CASSEGPTDTQYF. The CDR3 nucleotides read TGTGCCAGCAGTGAAGGGCCGACAGATACGCAGTATTTT.

This clonotype was counted many times. This chain connects TRBV24-1 to TRBJ2-5; 12 nucleotides agree with TRBD1. Germline V gene lookup returns CDR1 KGHDR and CDR2 SFDVKD. This CDR3 contains 13 residues. The V gene end was trimmed by 7 bases and the J gene end by 5 bases; junction bases not matched to a gene: 1. In nucleotides, the CDR3 is TGTGCCACCAGGGGGACAGGGGGCGAGACCCAGTACTTC. Translation gives CATRGTGGETQYF.

This clonotype was detected many times. The chain combines TRBV7-2 with TRBJ1-4; D is uncertain. CDR1 and CDR2 (germline): SGHTA, FQGNSA. Trimming shortened V by 4 bases and J by 8 bases, and 17 bases separated the two germline ends. The CDR3 sequence is 15 residues long. The CDR3 nucleotides read TGTGCCAGCAGCTCCCCGGACGGAGGACCCGAAAAACTGTTTTTT. Protein sequence: CASSSPDGGPEKLFF.

This clonotype was picked up a small number of times. The CDR3 reads CASSPTPALIYEQYF. CDR3 nucleotides: TGTGCCAGCAGTCCTACGCCCGCACTGATCTACGAGCAGTACTTC. The chain has TRBV6-6 and TRBJ2-7; D gene uncertain. Trimming left V 5 bases short and J 3 bases short, with 17 bases between. The germline gives CDR1 MNHNY, CDR2 SVGAGI (reference sequence). This CDR3 comprises 15 residues.

As regards this clonotype: This may be a read error: a much more frequent sequence differs by one nucleotide. The chain employs TRBV4-3 and TRBJ1-3; possibly TRBD1 for D (5 bases). The CDR3 extends over 16 amino acids. Germline assignment: CDR1 LGHNA and CDR2 YSLEER. CDR3 nucleotides: TGCGCCAGCAGCCAAGAACCAGGGCGGTCTGGAAACGCCATATATTTT. Encoded protein: CASSQEPGRSGNAIYF.

The V gene is TRBV2, the J gene TRBJ2-3; TRBD1 aligns across 7 bases. The germline V gene has CDR1 SNHLY and CDR2 FYNNEI. The length of the CDR3 is 15 residues. V trimming: 6 bases; J trimming: 2 bases; junction bases outside the gene matches: 8. Here the CDR3 reads CASRKGTDYTDTQYF. DNA for the CDR3: TGTGCCAGCAGGAAGGGGACAGATTACACAGATACGCAGTATTTT.

This clonotype was found many times. The rearrangement joins TRBV29-1 to TRBJ1-3, with a tentative D call TRBD1 (6 bases). The germline V gene encodes CDR1 SQVTM and CDR2 ANQGSEA. This CDR3 is 14 amino acids long. Trimming shortened V by 6 bases and J by 4 bases, and 16 bases separated the two germline ends. This CDR3 is CSVREGGPGNTIYF. DNA for the CDR3: TGCAGCGTACGAGAGGGGGGCCCCGGAAACACCATATATTTT.

The chain links TRBV29-1 to TRBJ2-7, with TRBD2 matching 10 bases. V was pared by 2 bases and J by 4 bases, with 11 bases of the junction left unmatched. Per the germline V gene, CDR1 is SQVTM and CDR2 is ANQGSEA. The CDR3 runs to 16 residues. The CDR3 spells CSVESGLADQQYEQYF. The CDR3 DNA sequence: TGCAGCGTTGAAAGTGGACTAGCGGACCAACAGTACGAGCAGTACTTC.

The table lists this clonotype with many counts. DNA of the CDR3: TGCAGCGTCGCCCCACAGGGGGCGTCGTTTGGCTACACCTTC. Amino acids: CSVAPQGASFGYTF. V usage is TRBV29-1 and J usage is TRBJ1-2; 9 nucleotides align to TRBD1. Per the germline V gene, CDR1 is SQVTM and CDR2 is ANQGSEA. CDR3 length: 14 residues. The V gene end was trimmed by 6 bases and the J gene end by 7 bases; junction bases not matched to a gene: 12.

This clonotype is labeled medium-sized. This chain links TRBV24-1 with TRBJ2-1; TRBD2 matches 15 bases. The V and J ends lost 2 bases and 2 bases, in that order; junction bases with no gene match: 3. This CDR3 contains 18 residues. Germline values: CDR1 KGHDR, CDR2 SFDVKD. This CDR3 is CATSDSGLAGGTYNEQFF. CDR3 in DNA: TGTGCCACCAGTGATTCGGGACTAGCGGGAGGAACCTACAATGAGCAGTTCTTC.

Many counts were recorded for this clonotype. As DNA, the CDR3 is TGTGCCATCAGTTGGACTAGCGGGAGGTTAACCTACAATGAGCAGTTCTTC. Translating gives CAISWTSGRLTYNEQFF. The genes are TRBV10-3 and TRBJ2-1, with 14 nucleotides matching TRBD2. Germline CDR1 is ENHRY and CDR2 is SYGVKD. The V gene end was trimmed by 5 bases and the J gene end by 2 bases; junction bases not matched to a gene: 5. The CDR3 has 17 amino acids.

This clonotype was observed at least ten times. This chain joins TRBV21-1 and TRBJ1-5; whether TRBD1, the table's D call, matches the DNA was not checked. TRBV21-1 is flagged as a pseudogene. CDR3 length equals 17 residues. Here the CDR3 reads CASSKASPRGCGQPQHF. The CDR3 DNA follows: TGTGCCAGCAGCAAAGCGTCCCCTCGGGGGTGCGGGCAGCCCCAGCATTTT.

This clonotype was seen more than once but under ten times. A much more abundant neighbour one base away suggests this may be a read error. The chain joins TRBV29-1 to TRBJ2-4; D not resolved. Germline V gene lookup returns CDR1 SQVTM and CDR2 ANQGSEA. There are 12 residues in the CDR3. DNA of the CDR3: TGCAGCGTTGAAGAGGCAGCAAACACTCAGTACTTC. The encoded protein is CSVEEAANTQYF.

Only a few counts were recorded for this clonotype. It may be a read error: a sequence one base away is much more abundant. Here the CDR3 DNA reads TGTGCCGGCAGTCCCAGGGGGGGCAATCAGCCACAGCATTTT. It specifies CAGSPRGGNQPQHF. V gene TRBV6-5 combines with J gene TRBJ1-5; TRBD1 matches at 7 bases. The CDR3 runs 14 residues. Germline V gene sequence: CDR1 MNHEY, CDR2 SVGAGI.

This clonotype was recorded many times. The gene calls are TRBV14 and TRBJ2-2, with D uncertain. CDR3 length: 16 amino acids. CDR1 is SGHDN and CDR2 is FVKESK in the germline V gene. Trimming cost V 5 bases and J 1 base, with 14 bases left between them. CDR3 in amino acids: CASSLGRAGNTGELFF. The CDR3 nucleotides are TGTGCCAGCAGCTTAGGACGGGCCGGGAACACCGGGGAGCTGTTTTTT.

This clonotype was seen at least ten times. The chain is built from TRBV15 and TRBJ2-1; TRBD1 aligns across 10 bases. Trimming at V came to 3 bases and at J to 4 bases, leaving 3 bases not matched to a gene. CDR3 size: 15 residues. Germline CDR1 is LNHNV and CDR2 is YYDKDF (reference sequence). CDR3 amino acids: CATSSRDRGYNEQFF. The CDR3 bases are TGTGCCACCAGCAGCCGGGACAGGGGATACAATGAGCAGTTCTTC.

The sample holds many counts of this clonotype. The chain carries TRBV19 and TRBJ2-7, with D perhaps matching TRBD1 or TRBD2 (5 bases each). This CDR3 spans 13 amino acids. CDR1 and CDR2 from the germline V gene are LNHDA and SQIVND (reference sequence). Trimming shortened V by 5 bases and J by 0 bases, and 8 bases separated the two germline ends. CDR3 sequence (DNA): TGTGCCAGTAGTCCAGGGAGCTCCTACGAGCAGTACTTC. It yields the protein CASSPGSSYEQYF.

This clonotype was seen at least ten times. The J gene is TRBJ2-1, the V gene TRBV11-2; D unresolved. V lost 5 bases and J lost 4, with 18 bases in between. The CDR3 contains 16 residues. Germline lookup yields CDR1 SGHAT and CDR2 FQNNGV. CDR3: CASSKNGPNRYNEQFF. The CDR3 nucleotides are TGTGCCAGCAGCAAAAATGGACCAAACCGATACAATGAGCAGTTCTTC.

The sample holds a few counts of this clonotype. This chain links TRBV2 with TRBJ2-3, with 9 nucleotides matching TRBD1. Trimming took 4 bases from V and 5 from J; bases not matched to a gene: 10. The CDR3 spans 16 residues. Germline V gives CDR1 SNHLY, CDR2 FYNNEI. CDR3 DNA: TGTGCCAGCAGTGGAGGACAGGGGCGGTCTAAAGATACGCAGTATTTT. It codes for CASSGGQGRSKDTQYF. Full variable domain (outside the CDR3, taken from reference TRBV2 and TRBJ2-3): EPEVTQTPSHQVTQMGQEVILRCVPISNHLYFYWYRQILGQKVEFLVSFYNNEISEKSEIFDDQFSVERPDGSNFTLKIRSTKLEDSAMYFCASSGGQGRSKDTQYFGPGTRLTVL.

This clonotype was counted between two and nine times. This may stem from a read error, because a much larger clone lies one nucleotide away. The chain joins TRBV7-9 to TRBJ2-3; TRBD2 matches at 8 bases. V gave up 1 base and J gave up 4 bases; unmatched junction bases: 4. Germline V gene sequence: CDR1 SEHNR, CDR2 FQNEAQ (reference sequence). CDR3 length: 15 residues. CDR3 amino acids: CASSLGSGGSDTQYF. The DNA for the CDR3 is TGTGCCAGCAGCTTAGGAAGCGGGGGCTCAGATACGCAGTATTTT.

A single count supports this clonotype. At one boundary the junction diverges from the germline segment, which might be a read error. CDR3 sequence reads: CASSLVRQISSGNAIYF. In DNA, the CDR3 is TGTGCCAGCAGCTTAGTACGGCAGATCAGCTCTGGAAACGCCATATATTTT. The chain uses TRBV7-9 and TRBJ1-3; D is unclear. In germline, CDR1 is SEHNR, CDR2 FQNEAQ (reference sequence). The CDR3 has 17 residues.

Comments on this clonotype: A much larger clone lies one base from this, so it may be a read error. V is TRBV7-9 and J is TRBJ1-1; 8 bases map to TRBD1. Germline lookup yields CDR1 SEHNR and CDR2 FQNEAQ (reference sequence). The CDR3 is 18 residues long. The CDR3 loop is CANSLAVGTGAMNTEAFF. The CDR3 coding sequence is TGTGCCAACAGCTTAGCGGTCGGGACAGGAGCCATGAACACTGAAGCTTTCTTT. Complete variable domain (other parts from reference TRBV7-9 and TRBJ1-1): DTGVSQNPRHKITKRGQNVTFRCDPISEHNRLYWYRQTLGQGPEFLTYFQNEAQLEKSRLLSDRFSAERPKGSFSTLEIQRTEQGDSAMYLCANSLAVGTGAMNTEAFFGQGTRLTVV.

This clonotype has a handful of counts. Without the conserved terminal phenylalanine or tryptophan, this CDR3 likely stems from a read error. The rearrangement uses TRBV5-6 and TRBJ2-5; no firm D call. The CDR3 consists of 13 residues. CDR1 is SGHDT, CDR2 YYEEEE, per germline. As DNA, the CDR3 is TGTGCCAGCAGCTTCGGCAGCCAAGAGATCCAGTACCTC. It specifies CASSFGSQEIQYL.

Only a few counts were recorded for this clonotype. A much larger clonotype is one base distant, so this may be a read error. The CDR3 end shows no conserved phenylalanine or tryptophan, and so a read error is likely. The chain recombines TRBV7-9 with TRBJ1-1; no clear D. CDR1 and CDR2 from the germline V gene are SEHNR and FQNEAQ (reference sequence). The CDR3 extends over 13 amino acids. The V end lost 3 bases, the J end lost 0 bases, and 5 bases lay between the germline ends. CDR3 loop: CASSLIMNTEAFS. DNA of the CDR3: TGTGCCAGCAGCTTGATCATGAACACTGAAGCTTTCTCT.

This clonotype was detected many times. V gene TRBV5-1 combines with J gene TRBJ2-1; 13 bases are shared with TRBD2. J lost 8 bases, V lost 5 bases, and 4 bases had no gene match. CDR1 and CDR2 (germline): SGHRS, YFSETQ. The CDR3 extends over 14 amino acids. The CDR3, as DNA: TGCGCCAGCAGACGGACTAGCGGGAGCCATGAGCAGTTCTTC. Translation gives CASRRTSGSHEQFF.

This clonotype was counted many times. The chain links TRBV19 to TRBJ1-4; TRBD1 might be the D (6 bases). The V end lost 8 bases, the J end lost 5 bases, and 18 bases lay between the germline ends. Germline assignment: CDR1 LNHDA and CDR2 SQIVND (reference sequence). The CDR3 totals 15 residues. The CDR3 coding sequence is TGTGCCAGTGAGCGCACCGGGACACGGAATGAAAAACTGTTTTTT. Its translation is CASERTGTRNEKLFF.

This clonotype was found a few times. The rearrangement links TRBV5-1 to TRBJ2-1; 7 bases align to TRBD1. This CDR3 comprises 15 residues. Germline lookup yields CDR1 SGHRS and CDR2 YFSETQ. With V trimmed by 0 bases and J by 5 bases, 5 bases remained unmatched. The CDR3 loop reads CASSLAIGTDNEQFF. The DNA of the CDR3 is TGCGCCAGCAGCTTGGCTATAGGGACAGACAATGAGCAGTTCTTC.

This clonotype was seen at least ten times. This chain links TRBV7-9 with TRBJ2-7, with D maybe TRBD2 (6 bases). Germline V lookup: CDR1 SEHNR, CDR2 FQNEAQ (reference sequence). This CDR3 is built from 17 residues. V was cut by 1 base and J by 2 bases, with 18 bases left in between. The CDR3 protein is CASSLVTGERGTYEQYF. The CDR3 coding sequence is TGTGCCAGCAGCTTAGTTACGGGAGAGAGGGGAACCTACGAGCAGTACTTC.

This clonotype was recorded many times. The V call is TRBV29-1, the J call TRBJ2-2; 9 bases are shared with TRBD1. J lost 0 bases, V lost 5 bases, and 10 bases had no gene match. The germline CDR1 and CDR2 sequences are SQVTM and ANQGSEA. CDR3 length: 17 residues. CDR3: CSVTGTGIRTNTGELFF. The CDR3 DNA reads as TGCAGCGTTACCGGGACAGGGATCAGGACGAACACCGGGGAGCTGTTTTTT.

This clonotype was recorded a few times. A much larger clone is a single base away; this may be a read error. The chain combines TRBV28 with TRBJ2-5; D not certain. CDR1 is MDHEN, CDR2 SYDVKM, per germline. The CDR3 is 14 amino acids. The CDR3 loop is CASSFQGNQEAQYF. DNA for the CDR3: TGTGCCAGCAGTTTCCAAGGGAACCAAGAGGCCCAGTACTTC.

This clonotype was counted ten times or more. The V and J genes are TRBV28 and TRBJ2-7; no reliable D call. Germline CDR1 and CDR2: MDHEN and SYDVKM. The CDR3 runs 13 residues. V shed 7 bases and J shed 0 bases, with 10 bases lying between them. Here the CDR3 reads CASMRSNSYEQYF. The CDR3 DNA reads TGTGCCAGCATGCGATCGAACTCCTACGAGCAGTACTTC.